This TCR beta chain was recovered during a study of T cell repertoires in cytomegalovirus infection. Deletions cut 4 bases from V and 8 bases from J, with 15 bases between. The CDR3 spans 14 residues. Germline lookup yields CDR1 MNHEY and CDR2 SVGAGI. TCRdb re-called the reads through MiXCR, storing one row per CDR3 protein. This sample yields approximately 89,000 distinct CDR3 sequences, of which around 28% are seen a single time; about 72% belongs to the top ten. With regard to this clonotype: The antigen is not known.

Study outcomes and limitations: Public TCR beta family frequency separated CMV-and-HLA carriers, including in an independent cohort.

The V call is TRBV6-5, the J call TRBJ2-1; a possible D gene is TRBD2 (7 bases). The receptor was isolated from a human donor in good health (CMV status not recorded). Some clones in this sample may be carry-over from other donors' samples. The sequenced sample was CD8+ T cells from cultured PBMCs, obtained from culture after CMV antigen stimulation. CDR3 amino acids: CASSWGGPWDEQFF. Written as DNA, the CDR3 is TGTGCCAGCAGTTGGGGGGGCCCTTGGGATGAGCAGTTCTTC.